Below, 22 T cell receptor beta chains from the same sample are listed, as sequenced in a study of T cell clonotyping in hematopoietic cell transplantation. Libraries were prepared by immunoSEQ multiplex PCR; TCRdb keeps only in-frame clonotypes and omits some of them. The data show tens of thousands of clones, with more than 75% seen just once and less than 6.5% held by the top ten. Time point noted: recipient sample about 28 days before transplant, after cytoreduction. This specimen was peripheral blood mononuclear cells, taken before stem cell transplant. Every receptor here comes from a man aged 55 to 70 with biphenotypic leukemia. Some clones in this sample may be carry-over from other donors' samples.

The rearrangement joins TRBV19 to TRBJ2-1; 8 nucleotides agree with TRBD2. V gave up 4 bases and J gave up 9 bases; unmatched junction bases: 2. Per the germline V gene, CDR1 is LNHDA and CDR2 is SQIVND (reference sequence). This CDR3 is 12 amino acids long. CDR3 DNA sequence: TGTGCCAGTAGTAAAACTAGCGGTGAGCAGTTCTTC. It encodes CASSKTSGEQFF.

The chain couples TRBV6-6 to TRBJ2-7, with D possibly TRBD1 on 7 matching bases. V shed 7 bases and J shed 3 bases, with 19 bases lying between them. CDR3 length: 15 amino acids. Germline-derived CDR1 and CDR2 are MNHNY and SVGAGI (reference sequence). The CDR3 protein is CASNAQGGPYYEQYF. CDR3 nucleotide sequence: TGTGCCAGCAACGCCCAGGGGGGCCCTTACTACGAGCAGTACTTC.

The sample holds one count of this clone. The genes are TRBV28 and TRBJ1-2, with D perhaps TRBD1 (5 bases). Trimming took off 7 bases at V and 6 bases at J, with 15 bases between the two ends. Germline V CDR1 and CDR2: MDHEN, SYDVKM. The CDR3 covers 13 residues. The CDR3 coding sequence is TGTGCCAGCAACCCCCAGGGACGAGATGGCTACACCTTC. As protein: CASNPQGRDGYTF.

This clone was recorded only once. The chain joins TRBV6-6 to TRBJ1-4, with D maybe TRBD1 (5 bases). V lost 5 bases and J 4 bases, leaving 8 bases between the germline ends. This CDR3 spans 13 amino acids. Germline CDR1 is MNHNY and CDR2 is SVGAGI (reference sequence). CDR3 coding DNA: TGTGCCAGCAGTCGGGGCAATAATGAAAAACTGTTTTTT. Its translation is CASSRGNNEKLFF.

This clone was detected only once. CDR3 residues: CAGAGGSEGTDTQYF. The DNA for the CDR3 is TGTGCCGGGGCCGGGGGGAGTGAAGGCACAGATACGCAGTATTTT. The chain employs TRBV30 and TRBJ2-3, with TRBD2 matching 7 bases. J was trimmed by 1 base and V by 8 bases; bases with no gene match: 12. CDR3 length equals 15 residues. CDR1 and CDR2 (germline): GTSNPN, SVGIG (reference sequence).

V usage is TRBV10-3 and J usage is TRBJ1-2; no firm D call. The germline V gene encodes CDR1 ENHRY and CDR2 SYGVKD. The V end lost 0 bases, the J end lost 7 bases, and 9 bases lay between the germline ends. The CDR3 covers 13 residues. CDR3 region: CAISESRWSGYTF. The CDR3 DNA reads TGTGCCATCAGTGAGTCGAGGTGGAGTGGCTACACCTTC.

J is TRBJ2-7 and V is TRBV7-2, with D possibly matching TRBD1 (6 bases). The V gene lost 1 base and the J gene lost 0 bases, with 10 bases spanning the gap. Germline lookup yields CDR1 SGHTA and CDR2 FQGNSA. This CDR3 is built from 15 residues. DNA of the CDR3: TGTGCCAGCAGCTTAGGGCAGGGGATCTCCTACGAGCAGTACTTC. Its translation: CASSLGQGISYEQYF.

The chain carries TRBV5-4 and TRBJ2-7; tentatively, D is TRBD1 (6 bases). Germline CDR1 and CDR2: SGHNT and YYREEE (reference sequence). CDR3 length: 14 residues. V lost 6 bases and J lost 1, with 14 bases in between. CDR3 loop: CASTPDRSSYEQYF. For the CDR3, the DNA is TGTGCCAGCACCCCTGACAGGAGTTCCTACGAGCAGTACTTC.

The CDR3 sequence is CASSGDVDSYEQYF. CDR3 coding DNA: TGTGCCAGCAGTGGTGACGTCGACTCCTACGAGCAGTACTTC. The chain has TRBV27 and TRBJ2-7; D not resolved. Germline V gene lookup returns CDR1 MNHEY and CDR2 SMNVEV (reference sequence). The CDR3 runs to 14 residues. With 5 bases removed from V and 0 bases from J, the gap between germline ends came to 11 bases.

This clone was picked up a small number of times. The J gene is TRBJ2-1, the V gene TRBV2; 8 nucleotides align to TRBD2. Germline CDR1 is SNHLY and CDR2 is FYNNEI. CDR3 length: 15 amino acids. V lost 6 bases to trimming and J lost 9 bases; unmatched junction nucleotides: 13. The DNA of the CDR3 is TGTGCCAGCAGCCCAACTAGCGGCGGGAAAATTGAGCAGTTCTTC. It encodes CASSPTSGGKIEQFF.

V is TRBV5-1 and J is TRBJ2-2, with no clear D. Trimming pared 2 bases from V and 4 bases from J, leaving 6 bases between. The CDR3 extends over 13 amino acids. Germline CDR1 is SGHRS and CDR2 is YFSETQ. The CDR3 DNA reads TGCGCCAGCAGCTTAGTAGTCACCGGGGAGCTGTTTTTT. The encoded protein is CASSLVVTGELFF.

This clone was counted a few times. The rearrangement joins TRBV25-1 to TRBJ2-7, with TRBD2 as a possible D gene (6 bases). This CDR3 has 16 amino acids. CDR1 and CDR2 (germline): MGHDK, SYGVNS. Trimming left V 4 bases short and J 5 bases short, with 21 bases between. The DNA of the CDR3 is TGTGCCAGCAGTGCCCCTAGGGGACTGATCCTTCACGAGCAGTACTTC. It is translated as CASSAPRGLILHEQYF.

This chain uses TRBV6-6 with TRBJ2-7, with 9 positions matching TRBD2. This CDR3 has 15 amino acids. V trimming: 3 bases; J trimming: 6 bases; junction bases outside the gene matches: 9. Germline values: CDR1 MNHNY, CDR2 SVGAGI (reference sequence). This CDR3 is CASSYQDPAGGEQYF. Here the CDR3 DNA reads TGTGCCAGCAGTTATCAAGACCCAGCGGGAGGCGAGCAGTACTTC.

This chain connects TRBV4-1 to TRBJ2-5; D not certain. Trimming left V 4 bases short and J 0 bases short, with 15 bases between. Germline lookup yields CDR1 MGHRA and CDR2 YSYEKL. The CDR3 is 16 residues long. This CDR3 is CASSPQQRRYQETQYF. In DNA form, the CDR3 reads TGCGCCAGCAGCCCACAACAACGAAGGTACCAAGAGACCCAGTACTTC.

The gene calls are TRBV19 and TRBJ1-2; 7 positions agree with TRBD1. J was trimmed by 3 bases and V by 8 bases; bases with no gene match: 9. Germline lookup yields CDR1 LNHDA and CDR2 SQIVND (reference sequence). The CDR3 contains 14 residues. The CDR3 spells CASVRGGLDYGYTF. DNA for the CDR3: TGTGCCAGTGTGAGAGGGGGCCTGGACTATGGCTACACCTTC.

This chain joins TRBV7-9 and TRBJ1-5; maybe TRBD1 (6 bases). V lost 2 bases and J lost 4, with 6 bases in between. This CDR3 region has 13 residues. Germline assignment: CDR1 SEHNR and CDR2 FQNEAQ (reference sequence). CDR3 residues: CASSLQGNQPQHF. As DNA, the CDR3 is TGTGCCAGCAGCTTACAGGGGAATCAGCCCCAGCATTTT.

With regard to this clone: Other DNA sequences from this sample encode an identical CDR3 as well. This chain connects TRBV11-3 to TRBJ2-5; D is ambiguous. V was cut by 5 bases and J by 2 bases, with 9 bases left in between. This CDR3 has 13 amino acids. Germline-derived CDR1 and CDR2 are SGHNT and YENEEA. The DNA of the CDR3 is TGTGCCAGCAGCCCCGGGTATCAAGAGACCCAGTACTTC. Protein sequence: CASSPGYQETQYF.

The chain employs TRBV28 and TRBJ1-1, with a tentative D call TRBD1 (5 bases). V gave up 2 bases and J gave up 8 bases, with 15 bases separating them. The CDR3 contains 14 residues. Germline CDR1 MDHEN, CDR2 SYDVKM. CDR3: CASSLRGTAGEAFF. DNA for the CDR3: TGTGCCAGCAGTTTACGGGGGACCGCGGGGGAAGCTTTCTTT.

The rearrangement uses TRBV10-3 and TRBJ2-2; D gene uncertain. CDR1 is ENHRY and CDR2 is SYGVKD in the germline V gene. This CDR3 spans 13 amino acids. Trimming removed 8 bases at V and 2 bases at J, with 9 bases between. CDR3 sequence (DNA): TGTGCCATCTTGGACGCTAACACCGGGGAGCTGTTTTTT. It is translated as CAILDANTGELFF.

The chain employs TRBV28 and TRBJ1-2; D gene ambiguous. Germline V gives CDR1 MDHEN, CDR2 SYDVKM. The CDR3 has 15 residues. V dropped 5 bases and J dropped 1 base, with 14 bases sitting between them. The CDR3 spells CASSTGAELNYGYTF. The CDR3, as DNA: TGTGCCAGCAGTACGGGAGCTGAGCTTAACTATGGCTACACCTTC.

J is TRBJ2-2 and V is TRBV5-4; D unclear. The ends were cut back, 2 bases at V and 6 bases at J, with 2 bases in the middle. The CDR3 contains 11 residues. Per the germline V gene, CDR1 is SGHNT and CDR2 is YYREEE (reference sequence). For the CDR3, the DNA is TGTGCCAGCAGCTTCTCCGGGGAGCTGTTTTTT. This codes for CASSFSGELFF.

Only one count was recorded for this clone. CDR3 DNA sequence: TGCGCCAGCACCCTATCGGGACTCTCGTTCTATGAGCAGTTCTTC. The encoded protein is CASTLSGLSFYEQFF. V and J are TRBV5-1 and TRBJ2-1; D is perhaps TRBD2 (6 bases). Trimming removed 6 bases at V and 8 bases at J, with 21 bases between. The CDR3 totals 15 residues. Germline CDR1 SGHRS, CDR2 YFSETQ.